This T cell receptor (beta chain) was obtained from a study of cytomegalovirus exposure and HLA in healthy donors. This clone was detected only once. Its matching antigen is unknown. V lost 6 bases to trimming and J lost 1 base, with 15 bases between them. The CDR3 runs 15 residues. Germline V CDR1 and CDR2: MNHNS, SASEGT. The PCR contained 60 Vbeta and 13 Jbeta primers. Method: immunoSEQ multiplex PCR; TCRdb's copy keeps in-frame clones and lacks some. This sample yields some 110,000 clones, of which over 60% are seen a single time; roughly 6% belongs to the top ten. Overall study results and limits: The authors enumerated 164 TCR beta chains as linked to cytomegalovirus.

The sequencing input was PBMCs. The chain couples TRBV6-1 to TRBJ2-5; the D gene is possibly TRBD2 (6 bases). This TCR came from a woman between 45 and 60 years old in good health and CMV-seropositive. The CDR3 is CASRVPGDAQETQYF. In nucleotides, the CDR3 is TGTGCCAGCAGAGTCCCGGGGGACGCCCAAGAGACCCAGTACTTC.